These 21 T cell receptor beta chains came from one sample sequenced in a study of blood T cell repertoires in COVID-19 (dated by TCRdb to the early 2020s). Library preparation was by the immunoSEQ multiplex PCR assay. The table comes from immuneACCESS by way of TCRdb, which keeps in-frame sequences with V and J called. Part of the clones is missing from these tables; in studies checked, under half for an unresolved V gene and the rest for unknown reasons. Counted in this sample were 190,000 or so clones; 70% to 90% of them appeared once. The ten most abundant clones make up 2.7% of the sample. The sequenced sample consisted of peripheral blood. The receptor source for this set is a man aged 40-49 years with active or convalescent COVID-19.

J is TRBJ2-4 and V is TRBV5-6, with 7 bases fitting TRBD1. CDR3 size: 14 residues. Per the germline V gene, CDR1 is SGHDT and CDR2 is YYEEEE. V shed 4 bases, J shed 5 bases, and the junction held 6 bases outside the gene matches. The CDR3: CASSVQGTENIQYF. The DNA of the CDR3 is TGTGCCAGCAGCGTACAGGGGACGGAAAACATTCAGTACTTC.

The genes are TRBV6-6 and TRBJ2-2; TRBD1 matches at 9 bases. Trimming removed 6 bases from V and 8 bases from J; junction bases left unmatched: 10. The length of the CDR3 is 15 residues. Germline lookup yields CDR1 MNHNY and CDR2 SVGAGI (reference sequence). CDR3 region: CASSLDRGAQGELFF. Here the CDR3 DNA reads TGTGCCAGCAGCCTGGACAGGGGCGCTCAAGGGGAGCTGTTTTTT.

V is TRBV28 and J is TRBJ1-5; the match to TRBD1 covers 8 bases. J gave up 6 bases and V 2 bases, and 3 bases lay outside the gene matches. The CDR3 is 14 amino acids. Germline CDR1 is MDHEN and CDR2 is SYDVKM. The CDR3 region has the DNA TGTGCCAGCAGTTTAGGACAGGGCTCTCAGCCCCAGCATTTT. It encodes CASSLGQGSQPQHF.

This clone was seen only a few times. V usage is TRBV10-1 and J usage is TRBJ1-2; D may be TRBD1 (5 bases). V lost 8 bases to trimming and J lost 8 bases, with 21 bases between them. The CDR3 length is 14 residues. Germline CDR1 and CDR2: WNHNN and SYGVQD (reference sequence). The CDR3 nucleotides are TGCGCCAGCTATCGACAGACGGTCAATTGCGGCTACACCTTC. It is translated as CASYRQTVNCGYTF.

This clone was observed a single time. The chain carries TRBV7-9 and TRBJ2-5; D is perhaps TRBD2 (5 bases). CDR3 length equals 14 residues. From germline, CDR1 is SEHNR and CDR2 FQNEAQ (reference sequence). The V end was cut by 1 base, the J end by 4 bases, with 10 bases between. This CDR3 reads CASSLGGGGETQYF. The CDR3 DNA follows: TGTGCCAGCAGCTTAGGTGGAGGAGGAGAGACCCAGTACTTC.

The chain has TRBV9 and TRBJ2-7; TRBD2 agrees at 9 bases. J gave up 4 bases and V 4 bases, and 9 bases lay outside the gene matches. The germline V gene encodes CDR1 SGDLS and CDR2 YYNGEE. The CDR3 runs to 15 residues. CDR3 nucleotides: TGTGCCAGCAGCCCCAGGGGTAGCGGGGGATACGAGCAGTACTTC. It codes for CASSPRGSGGYEQYF.

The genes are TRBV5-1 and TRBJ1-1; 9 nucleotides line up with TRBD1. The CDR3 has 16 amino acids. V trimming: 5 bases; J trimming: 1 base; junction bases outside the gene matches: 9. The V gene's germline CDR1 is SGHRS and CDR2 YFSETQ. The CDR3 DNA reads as TGCGCCAGCAGGCCTACAGGGGGCGAGGCGAACACTGAAGCTTTCTTT. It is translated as CASRPTGGEANTEAFF.

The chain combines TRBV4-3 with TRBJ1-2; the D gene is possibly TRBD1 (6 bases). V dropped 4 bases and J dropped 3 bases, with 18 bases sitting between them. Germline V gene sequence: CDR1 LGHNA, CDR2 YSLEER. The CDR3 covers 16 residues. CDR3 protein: CASSLGAGQFDYGYTF. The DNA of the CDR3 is TGCGCCAGCAGCCTCGGGGCAGGACAGTTCGACTATGGCTACACCTTC.

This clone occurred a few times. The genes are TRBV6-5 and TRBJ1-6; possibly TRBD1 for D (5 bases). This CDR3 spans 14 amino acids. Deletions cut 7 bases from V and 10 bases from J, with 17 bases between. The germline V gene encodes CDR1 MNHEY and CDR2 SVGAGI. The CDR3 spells CASIRWQGPSPLHF. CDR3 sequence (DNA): TGTGCCAGCATAAGGTGGCAGGGCCCGTCACCCCTCCACTTT.

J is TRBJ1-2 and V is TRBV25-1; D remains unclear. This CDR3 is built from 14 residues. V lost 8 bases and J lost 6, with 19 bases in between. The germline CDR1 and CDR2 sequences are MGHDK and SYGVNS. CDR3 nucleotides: TGTGCCAGCCGCTCTTCAGGCGGCGGGCATGGCTACACCTTC. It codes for CASRSSGGGHGYTF.

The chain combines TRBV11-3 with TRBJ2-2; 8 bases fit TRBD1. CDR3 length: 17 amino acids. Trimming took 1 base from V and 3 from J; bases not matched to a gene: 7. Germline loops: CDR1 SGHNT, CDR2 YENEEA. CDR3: CASSLAPTGVDTGELFF. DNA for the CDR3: TGTGCCAGCAGCTTAGCCCCGACAGGGGTTGACACCGGGGAGCTGTTTTTT.

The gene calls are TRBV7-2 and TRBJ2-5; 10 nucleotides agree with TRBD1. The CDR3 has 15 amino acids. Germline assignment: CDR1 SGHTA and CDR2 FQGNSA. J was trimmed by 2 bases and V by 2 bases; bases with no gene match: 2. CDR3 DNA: TGTGCCAGCAGCTTATGGACAGGGGGGCAAGAGACCCAGTACTTC. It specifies CASSLWTGGQETQYF.

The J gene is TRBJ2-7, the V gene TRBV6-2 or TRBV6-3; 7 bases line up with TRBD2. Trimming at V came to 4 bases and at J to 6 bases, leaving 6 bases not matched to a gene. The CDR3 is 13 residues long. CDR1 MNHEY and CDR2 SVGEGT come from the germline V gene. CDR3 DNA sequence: TGTGCCAGCAGTTCGGGGGGACGGGGCGAGCAGTACTTC. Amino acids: CASSSGGRGEQYF.

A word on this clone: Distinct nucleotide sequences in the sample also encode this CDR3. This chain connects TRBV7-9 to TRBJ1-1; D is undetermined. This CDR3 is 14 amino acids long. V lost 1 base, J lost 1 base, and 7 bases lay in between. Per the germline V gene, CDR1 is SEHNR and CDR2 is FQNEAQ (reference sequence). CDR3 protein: CASSLVGENTEAFF. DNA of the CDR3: TGTGCCAGCAGCTTAGTTGGAGAGAACACTGAAGCTTTCTTT.

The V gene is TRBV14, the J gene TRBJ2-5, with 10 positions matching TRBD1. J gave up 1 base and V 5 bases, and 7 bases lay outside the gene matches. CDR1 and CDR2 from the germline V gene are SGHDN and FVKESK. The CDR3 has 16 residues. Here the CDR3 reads CASSSGQGTVQETQYF. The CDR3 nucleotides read TGTGCCAGCAGCTCGGGACAGGGGACCGTCCAAGAGACCCAGTACTTC.

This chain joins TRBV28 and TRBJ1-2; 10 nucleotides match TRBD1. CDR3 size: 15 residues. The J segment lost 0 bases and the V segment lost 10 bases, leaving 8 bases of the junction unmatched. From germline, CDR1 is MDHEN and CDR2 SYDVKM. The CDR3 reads CAITGQGVSNYGYTF. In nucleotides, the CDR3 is TGTGCCATCACCGGACAGGGGGTTTCTAACTATGGCTACACCTTC.

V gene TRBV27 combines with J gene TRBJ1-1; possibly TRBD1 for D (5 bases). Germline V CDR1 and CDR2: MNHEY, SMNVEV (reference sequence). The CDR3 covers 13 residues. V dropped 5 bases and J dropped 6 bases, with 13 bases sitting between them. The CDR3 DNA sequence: TGTGCCAGCAGTGGAGGGTTGACAGCTGAAGCTTTCTTT. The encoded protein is CASSGGLTAEAFF.

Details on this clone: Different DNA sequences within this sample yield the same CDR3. CDR3 in DNA: TGTGCCAGCTCACCCCGGGACAGTCAAGAGACCCAGTACTTC. Encoded protein: CASSPRDSQETQYF. The chain links TRBV18 to TRBJ2-5, with TRBD1 matching over 7 bases. CDR1 and CDR2 (germline): KGHSH, LQKENI. Trimming removed 3 bases from V and 2 bases from J; junction bases left unmatched: 3. This CDR3 region has 14 residues.

Here the CDR3 reads CASSPTSQETQYF. The DNA of the CDR3 is TGTGCCAGCAGTCCGACTAGCCAAGAGACCCAGTACTTC. This chain joins TRBV7-9 and TRBJ2-5; possibly TRBD2 for D (6 bases). The CDR3 sequence is 13 residues long. The germline V and J ends were trimmed by 6 bases and 1 base, with 9 bases remaining between them. Germline V CDR1 and CDR2: SEHNR, FQNEAQ (reference sequence).

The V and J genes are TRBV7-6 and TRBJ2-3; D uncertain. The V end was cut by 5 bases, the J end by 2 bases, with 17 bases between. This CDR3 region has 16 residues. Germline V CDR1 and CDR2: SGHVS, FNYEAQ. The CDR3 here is CASSPHQAAFTDTQYF. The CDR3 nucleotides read TGTGCCAGCAGCCCCCACCAGGCTGCATTCACAGATACGCAGTATTTT.

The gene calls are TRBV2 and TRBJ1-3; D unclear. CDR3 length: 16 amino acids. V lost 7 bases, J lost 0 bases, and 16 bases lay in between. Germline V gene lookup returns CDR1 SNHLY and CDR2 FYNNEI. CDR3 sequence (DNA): TGTGCCAGCACGGGTAACCGTCTGCTCTCTGGAAACACCATATATTTT. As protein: CASTGNRLLSGNTIYF.